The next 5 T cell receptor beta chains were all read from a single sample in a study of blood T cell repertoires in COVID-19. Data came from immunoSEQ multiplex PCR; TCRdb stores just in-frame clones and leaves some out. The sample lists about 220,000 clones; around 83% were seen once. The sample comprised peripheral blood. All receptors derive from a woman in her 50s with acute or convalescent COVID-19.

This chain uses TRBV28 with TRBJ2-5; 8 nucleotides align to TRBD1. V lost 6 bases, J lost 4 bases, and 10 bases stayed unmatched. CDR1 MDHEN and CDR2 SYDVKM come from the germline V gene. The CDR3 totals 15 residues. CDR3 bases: TGTGCCAGCAGGGCAGGGGGCGGCTTGGGAGAGACCCAGTACTTC. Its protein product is CASRAGGGLGETQYF.

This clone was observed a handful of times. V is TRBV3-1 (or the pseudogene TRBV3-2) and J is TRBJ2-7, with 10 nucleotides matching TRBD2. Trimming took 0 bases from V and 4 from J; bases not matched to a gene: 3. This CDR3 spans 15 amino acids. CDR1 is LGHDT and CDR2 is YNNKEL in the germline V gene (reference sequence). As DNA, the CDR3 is TGTGCCAGCAGCCAAGAGGGACTAGCGAGGTACGAGCAGTACTTC. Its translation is CASSQEGLARYEQYF.

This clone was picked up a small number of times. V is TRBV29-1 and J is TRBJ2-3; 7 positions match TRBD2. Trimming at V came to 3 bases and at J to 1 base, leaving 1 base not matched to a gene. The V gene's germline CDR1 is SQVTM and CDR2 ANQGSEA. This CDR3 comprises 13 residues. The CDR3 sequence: CSVDSGGTDTQYF. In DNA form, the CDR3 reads TGCAGCGTTGACAGCGGGGGCACAGATACGCAGTATTTT.

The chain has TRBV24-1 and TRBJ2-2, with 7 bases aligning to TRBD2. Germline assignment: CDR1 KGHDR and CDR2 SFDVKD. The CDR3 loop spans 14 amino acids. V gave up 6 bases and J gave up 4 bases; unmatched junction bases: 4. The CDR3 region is CATSRVAGTGELFF. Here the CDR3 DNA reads TGTGCCACCAGTCGAGTAGCGGGCACCGGGGAGCTGTTTTTT.

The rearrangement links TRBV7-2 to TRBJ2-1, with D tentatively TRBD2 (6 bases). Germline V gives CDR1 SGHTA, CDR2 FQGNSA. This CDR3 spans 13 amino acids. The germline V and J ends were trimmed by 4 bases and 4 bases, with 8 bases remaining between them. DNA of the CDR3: TGTGCCAGCAGCTCGGGACTTTACAATGAGCAGTTCTTC. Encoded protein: CASSSGLYNEQFF. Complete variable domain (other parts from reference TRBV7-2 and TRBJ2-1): GAGVSQSPSNKVTEKGKDVELRCDPISGHTALYWYRQSLGQGLEFLIYFQGNSAPDKSGLPSDRFSAERTGGSVSTLTIQRTQQEDSAVYLCASSSGLYNEQFFGPGTRLTVL.